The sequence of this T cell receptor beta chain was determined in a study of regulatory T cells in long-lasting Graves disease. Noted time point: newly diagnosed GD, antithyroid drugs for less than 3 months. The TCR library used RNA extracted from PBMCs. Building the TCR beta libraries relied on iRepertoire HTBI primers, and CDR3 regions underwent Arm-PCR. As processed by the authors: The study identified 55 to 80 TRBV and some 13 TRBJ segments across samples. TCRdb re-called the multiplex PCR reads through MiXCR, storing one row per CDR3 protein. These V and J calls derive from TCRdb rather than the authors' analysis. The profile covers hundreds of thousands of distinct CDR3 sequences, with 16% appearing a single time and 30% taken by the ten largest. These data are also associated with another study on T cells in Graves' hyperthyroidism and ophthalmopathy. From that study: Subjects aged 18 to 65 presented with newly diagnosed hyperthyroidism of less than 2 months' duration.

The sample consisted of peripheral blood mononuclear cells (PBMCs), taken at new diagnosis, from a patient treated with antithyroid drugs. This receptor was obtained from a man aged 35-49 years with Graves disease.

CDR3 sequence: CASSRDTYINYGYTF. The CDR3 region has the DNA TGTGCCAGCAGCCGGGACACCTACATAAACTATGGCTACACCTTC. The rearrangement links TRBV14 to TRBJ1-2, with a weak D call TRBD1 (6 bases). From germline, CDR1 is SGHDN and CDR2 FVKESK. The CDR3 extends over 15 amino acids. The ends were cut back, 4 bases at V and 2 bases at J, with 14 bases in the middle.